The 8 T cell receptor beta chains below all came from one sample that was sequenced in a study of blood T cell repertoires in COVID-19. Assay used: immunoSEQ multiplex PCR; TCRdb lists only in-frame clones, some missing. The sample includes 110,000 to 150,000 clones, over 75% of them seen just once. The sample comprised peripheral blood. Receptors originate from a woman aged 45-65 years with acute or convalescent COVID-19.

The chain carries TRBV7-9 and TRBJ2-7, with a weak D call TRBD2 (7 bases). This CDR3 spans 12 amino acids. Trimming stripped 4 bases from V and 11 bases from J, with 15 bases between. The V gene's germline CDR1 is SEHNR and CDR2 FQNEAQ (reference sequence). The CDR3 nucleotides read TGTGCCAGCAGCTCCTTAGGGGGGGCCGAGTACTTC. It is translated as CASSSLGGAEYF.

CDR3 protein: CASSSPGQQNSPLHF. In DNA form, the CDR3 reads TGTGCCAGCAGCTCGCCGGGACAGCAAAATTCACCCCTCCACTTT. The rearrangement links TRBV7-8 to TRBJ1-6, with TRBD1 identical over 7 bases. Germline loops: CDR1 SGHVS, CDR2 FQNEAQ. This CDR3 spans 15 amino acids. J was trimmed by 7 bases and V by 4 bases; bases with no gene match: 7. Full variable domain (missing parts from reference TRBV7-8 and TRBJ1-6): GAGVSQSPRYKVAKRGQDVALRCDPISGHVSLFWYQQALGQGPEFLTYFQNEAQLDKSGLPSDRFFAERPEGSVSTLKIQRTQQEDSAVYLCASSSPGQQNSPLHFGNGTRLTVT.

This clone has only one observation. This rearrangement joins TRBV20-1 to TRBJ2-7; weak D call: TRBD2 (6 bases). This CDR3 region has 11 residues. Germline lookup yields CDR1 DFQATT and CDR2 SNEGSKA (reference sequence). V lost 7 bases, J lost 4 bases, and 11 bases lay in between. Here the CDR3 DNA reads TGCAGTGTTCCTCGGGGGTACGAGCAGTACTTC. Translation gives CSVPRGYEQYF.

This chain joins TRBV5-6 and TRBJ1-3, with D maybe TRBD1 (5 bases). The CDR3 covers 15 residues. V dropped 3 bases and J dropped 2 bases, with 12 bases sitting between them. Germline CDR1 and CDR2: SGHDT and YYEEEE. As DNA, the CDR3 is TGTGCCAGCAGCTGGACAAGGCTCGCTGGAAACACCATATATTTT. Translating gives CASSWTRLAGNTIYF.

The J gene is TRBJ2-2, the V gene TRBV2, with a weak D call TRBD1 (5 bases). Between the trimmed V and J ends, which lost 5 bases and 0 bases, there was a span of 7 bases. Germline values: CDR1 SNHLY, CDR2 FYNNEI. There are 14 residues in the CDR3. CDR3 in amino acids: CASSWGSNTGELFF. The CDR3 coding sequence is TGTGCCAGCAGTTGGGGCTCGAACACCGGGGAGCTGTTTTTT.

The chain employs TRBV3-1 (or the pseudogene TRBV3-2) and TRBJ2-5; 16 positions agree with TRBD2. This CDR3 is 16 amino acids long. The germline V gene has CDR1 LGHDT and CDR2 YNNKEL (reference sequence). V lost 4 bases and J lost 5; bases outside the gene matches: 4. In nucleotides, the CDR3 is TGTGCCAGCAGCCTCTCGGGACTAGCGGGGGGGGAGACCCAGTACTTC. It specifies CASSLSGLAGGETQYF.

The chain recombines TRBV4-2 with TRBJ1-2; D is undetermined. The CDR3 length is 15 residues. Germline V gene data show CDR1 as LGHNA and CDR2 as YNFKEQ. V dropped 0 bases and J dropped 4 bases, with 12 bases sitting between them. The DNA for the CDR3 is TGTGCCAGCAGCCAAGATTCTGCCTACCCCTATGGCTACACCTTC. It codes for CASSQDSAYPYGYTF.

The rearrangement uses TRBV28 and TRBJ1-5, with D perhaps TRBD1 (6 bases). The germline CDR1 and CDR2 sequences are MDHEN and SYDVKM. The CDR3 covers 16 residues. Trimming shortened V by 5 bases and J by 3 bases, and 17 bases separated the two germline ends. CDR3 in amino acids: CASSPAGRTVNQPQHF. CDR3 coding DNA: TGTGCCAGCAGTCCTGCCGGCAGGACAGTCAATCAGCCCCAGCATTTT.